The 31 T cell receptor beta chains presented below share a single source sample, sequenced in a study of T-cell memory formation after mild COVID-19. Each CDR3 protein is one row after TCRdb ran MiXCR on the 5' RACE reads. The table lists more than 450,000 distinct CDR3 sequences, about a sixth of them singletons. The sample comprised PBMCs or a T cell subset sorted from them (not recorded which). The receptors derive from an adult woman who had mild COVID-19 (a few samples of this study predate the infection). Cell type and time point are not known.

This clonotype was recorded a few times. This sequence joins TRBV9 and TRBJ2-5; D uncertain. CDR1 and CDR2 from the germline V gene are SGDLS and YYNGEE. The CDR3 is 14 amino acids. The germline V and J ends were trimmed by 3 bases and 4 bases, with 13 bases remaining between them. The CDR3 reads CASSATDRTETQYF. The DNA for the CDR3 is TGTGCCAGCAGCGCCACAGATAGGACAGAGACCCAGTACTTC.

This clonotype was seen many times. The genes are TRBV12-3 or TRBV12-4 and TRBJ2-7; perhaps D is TRBD1 or TRBD2 (7 bases each). There are 16 residues in the CDR3. The V gene lost 6 bases and the J gene lost 3 bases, with 21 bases spanning the gap. The CDR3: CASSQGQGGGRYEQYF. The DNA for the CDR3 is TGTGCCAGCAGCCAAGGGCAGGGGGGGGGTCGCTACGAGCAGTACTTC.

This clonotype was counted only a few times. The chain joins TRBV7-2 to TRBJ2-1; 14 bases align to TRBD2. This CDR3 has 14 residues. With V trimmed by 4 bases and J by 15 bases, 8 bases remained unmatched. The germline V gene encodes CDR1 SGHTA and CDR2 FQGNSA. The CDR3 spells CASSSAGTSGRLFF. For the CDR3, the DNA is TGTGCCAGCAGCTCTGCCGGGACTAGCGGGAGACTGTTCTTC.

This clonotype has a handful of counts. V gene TRBV12-3 or TRBV12-4 combines with J gene TRBJ1-5; the D is unclear. The CDR3 spans 13 residues. Trimming took 5 bases from V and 6 from J, leaving 11 bases between them. CDR3 DNA: TGTGCCAGCAGTCTGAACATCGGTCAGCCCCAGCATTTT. It translates to CASSLNIGQPQHF.

V and J are TRBV28 and TRBJ2-5; the match to TRBD1 covers 9 bases. Germline V gene sequence: CDR1 MDHEN, CDR2 SYDVKM. V was clipped by 2 bases and J by 5 bases; unmatched bases: 9. The CDR3 contains 16 residues. DNA for the CDR3: TGTGCCAGCAGTTTAACCGGGACAGGGTTAGGGGAGACCCAGTACTTC. Protein product: CASSLTGTGLGETQYF.

This clonotype occurred a few times. The junction departs from the called germline gene at one end, perhaps through a read error. The chain has TRBV7-2 and TRBJ2-2; tentative D call: TRBD1 (6 bases). Germline V gene data show CDR1 as SGHTA and CDR2 as FQGNSA. This CDR3 is 15 amino acids long. CDR3 region: CASSRDTSNTGELFF. The CDR3 bases are TGTGCCAGCAGCCGGGACACTTCGAACACGGGGGAGCTGTTTTTT.

The genes are TRBV15 and TRBJ2-1, with D possibly TRBD1 on 5 matching bases. This CDR3 spans 15 amino acids. Trimming pared 1 base from V and 12 bases from J, leaving 19 bases between. Germline assignment: CDR1 LNHNV and CDR2 YYDKDF (reference sequence). CDR3 in amino acids: CATSRGEQALTGQFF. As DNA, the CDR3 is TGTGCCACCAGCAGAGGTGAACAGGCCCTTACAGGGCAGTTCTTC.

CDR3: CASSNGQGDEQYF. The DNA of the CDR3 is TGCGCCAGCAGCAATGGACAGGGGGACGAGCAGTACTTC. The chain is built from TRBV5-1 and TRBJ2-7; 10 nucleotides match TRBD1. This CDR3 region has 13 residues. V lost 4 bases and J lost 5; bases outside the gene matches: 3. CDR1 and CDR2 from the germline V gene are SGHRS and YFSETQ.

CDR3 coding DNA: TGTGCCAGCACCATGAGTGGGAATCTGGAGACCCAGTACTTC. This encodes CASTMSGNLETQYF. The rearrangement uses TRBV27 and TRBJ2-5; D unresolved. The germline gives CDR1 MNHEY, CDR2 SMNVEV (reference sequence). The CDR3 sequence is 14 residues long. V shed 7 bases and J shed 5 bases, with 17 bases lying between them.

V and J are TRBV6-6 and TRBJ1-2, with D possibly matching TRBD1 (5 bases). The germline V and J ends were trimmed by 6 bases and 6 bases, with 14 bases remaining between them. Germline CDR1 and CDR2: MNHNY and SVGAGI (reference sequence). The CDR3 length is 13 residues. CDR3 sequence: CASRGLVRHGYTF. The DNA for the CDR3 is TGTGCCAGCAGGGGACTTGTGAGGCATGGCTACACCTTC.

J is TRBJ2-3 and V is TRBV5-1; D is uncertain. The ends were cut back, 0 bases at V and 0 bases at J, with 14 bases in the middle. CDR3 size: 17 residues. Germline loops: CDR1 SGHRS, CDR2 YFSETQ. The CDR3 bases are TGCGCCAGCAGCTTGGCCCGGGTGGGGTCAAGCACAGATACGCAGTATTTT. Its protein is CASSLARVGSSTDTQYF. The complete variable domain, with remaining parts taken from reference TRBV5-1 and TRBJ2-3, reads KAGVTQTPRYLIKTRGQQVTLSCSPISGHRSVSWYQQTPGQGLQFLFEYFSETQRNKGNFPGRFSGRQFSNSRSEMNVSTLELGDSALYLCASSLARVGSSTDTQYFGPGTRLTVL.

The chain links TRBV12-5 to TRBJ2-7; 9 bases map to TRBD1. CDR3 size: 15 residues. CDR1 and CDR2 (germline): LGHNT, FRNRAP. V shed 5 bases, J shed 3 bases, and the junction held 8 bases outside the gene matches. CDR3 DNA sequence: TGTGCTAGTGGTCCCGCCGGGACAGGGATCTACGAGCAGTACTTC. Translated, it gives CASGPAGTGIYEQYF.

This clonotype was recorded a few times. The chain joins TRBV6-1 to TRBJ2-3; TRBD1 aligns across 11 bases. V lost 6 bases to trimming and J lost 3 bases; unmatched junction nucleotides: 8. CDR3 length: 16 amino acids. Germline CDR1 is MNHNS and CDR2 is SASEGT. CDR3 DNA sequence: TGTGCCAGCAGAACTCTCGGACAGGGGGCAACAGATACGCAGTATTTT. It translates to CASRTLGQGATDTQYF.

The J gene is TRBJ2-5, the V gene TRBV24-1; TRBD1 is a possible D gene (6 bases). Germline V gene sequence: CDR1 KGHDR, CDR2 SFDVKD. With 5 bases removed from V and 2 bases from J, the gap between germline ends came to 14 bases. The CDR3 has 15 amino acids. The CDR3 sequence: CATSAPGQLQETQYF. The DNA of the CDR3 is TGTGCCACCAGTGCCCCTGGACAGCTACAAGAGACCCAGTACTTC.

V is TRBV27 and J is TRBJ2-7; TRBD1 is a possible D gene (5 bases). V was cut by 1 base and J by 0 bases, with 10 bases left in between. Germline lookup yields CDR1 MNHEY and CDR2 SMNVEV (reference sequence). The CDR3 is 15 residues long. DNA for the CDR3: TGTGCCAGCAGTTTATGGCAGGGAAGCTCCTACGAGCAGTACTTC. It codes for CASSLWQGSSYEQYF.

The chain has TRBV5-1 and TRBJ2-7; the D gene could be TRBD1 or TRBD2 (5 bases each). Trimming stripped 4 bases from V and 9 bases from J, with 11 bases between. There are 11 residues in the CDR3. The germline V gene encodes CDR1 SGHRS and CDR2 YFSETQ. The CDR3 spells CASSAGTRQYF. CDR3 bases: TGCGCCAGCAGCGCCGGGACGAGGCAGTACTTC.

The V call is TRBV5-1, the J call TRBJ2-5, with D perhaps being TRBD1 or TRBD2 (5 bases each). The germline V and J ends were trimmed by 2 bases and 0 bases, with 11 bases remaining between them. This CDR3 comprises 15 residues. Germline CDR1 is SGHRS and CDR2 is YFSETQ. DNA of the CDR3: TGCGCCAGCAGCTTAGGGACGCCCTACCAAGAGACCCAGTACTTC. Protein sequence: CASSLGTPYQETQYF.

The J gene is TRBJ1-2, the V gene TRBV20-1; TRBD1 matches 11 bases. With V trimmed by 5 bases and J by 2 bases, 4 bases remained unmatched. Germline loops: CDR1 DFQATT, CDR2 SNEGSKA (reference sequence). This CDR3 region has 14 residues. CDR3 bases: TGCAGTGCTGCCCGGGACAGGGGGAACTATGGCTACACCTTC. Amino acid sequence: CSAARDRGNYGYTF.

In this sample, this clonotype turned up a few times. The rearrangement uses TRBV19 and TRBJ1-2; TRBD1 might be the D (5 bases). The CDR3 runs to 15 residues. Trimming cost V 7 bases and J 2 bases, with 17 bases left between them. From germline, CDR1 is LNHDA and CDR2 SQIVND (reference sequence). The CDR3 here is CASNNWDSGNYGYTF. In nucleotides, the CDR3 is TGTGCCAGTAACAACTGGGACTCGGGGAACTATGGCTACACCTTC.

The chain employs TRBV11-2 and TRBJ2-7; D call uncertain. Germline assignment: CDR1 SGHAT and CDR2 FQNNGV. V dropped 3 bases and J dropped 3 bases, with 9 bases sitting between them. The CDR3 is 13 residues long. CDR3 DNA sequence: TGTGCCAGCAGCTTGGTGGCAGACTACGAGCAGTACTTC. This sequence encodes CASSLVADYEQYF.

The V call is TRBV7-9, the J call TRBJ2-2; D not certain. The CDR3 loop spans 14 amino acids. V dropped 10 bases and J dropped 3 bases, with 15 bases sitting between them. Germline CDR1 is SEHNR and CDR2 is FQNEAQ (reference sequence). DNA for the CDR3: TGTGCCATGCCAACCGAGTGGGACACCGGGGAGCTGTTTTTT. It codes for CAMPTEWDTGELFF.

This clonotype was seen a few times. The CDR3 DNA sequence: TGCGCCAGCAGCTTGGGAACGTCCCTCTCAGCCCATGGCTACACCTTC. It codes for CASSLGTSLSAHGYTF. The gene calls are TRBV5-1 and TRBJ1-2; D unclear. The germline V gene encodes CDR1 SGHRS and CDR2 YFSETQ. CDR3 size: 16 residues. Trimming left V 0 bases short and J 6 bases short, with 18 bases between.

This chain joins TRBV19 and TRBJ2-5; 8 bases map to TRBD2. This CDR3 region has 14 residues. Germline CDR1 is LNHDA and CDR2 is SQIVND (reference sequence). With V trimmed by 3 bases and J by 2 bases, 2 bases remained unmatched. This CDR3 is CASSISGTQETQYF. CDR3 in DNA: TGTGCCAGTAGTATTAGCGGGACTCAAGAGACCCAGTACTTC.

In its sample, this clonotype was seen a few times. The gene calls are TRBV2 and TRBJ2-1, with TRBD2 matching 12 bases. V trimming: 6 bases; J trimming: 4 bases; junction bases outside the gene matches: 16. Germline CDR1 is SNHLY and CDR2 is FYNNEI. The CDR3 consists of 19 residues. The CDR3 here is CASSVRLAGADIKYNEQFF. CDR3 bases: TGTGCCAGCAGCGTGAGACTAGCGGGGGCCGACATTAAGTACAATGAGCAGTTCTTC.

This chain connects TRBV5-4 to TRBJ2-7, with D hard to call. Germline V CDR1 and CDR2: SGHNT, YYREEE (reference sequence). The ends were cut back, 4 bases at V and 3 bases at J, with 14 bases in the middle. The CDR3 has 14 amino acids. CDR3 sequence reads: CASSPDTFLYEQYF. Here the CDR3 DNA reads TGTGCCAGCAGCCCTGACACCTTCCTCTACGAGCAGTACTTC. The full variable domain, completed using reference TRBV5-4 and TRBJ2-7, is ETGVTQSPTHLIKTRGQQVTLRCSSQSGHNTVSWYQQALGQGPQFIFQYYREEENGRGNFPPRFSGLQFPNYSSELNVNALELDDSALYLCASSPDTFLYEQYFGPGTRLTVT.

This clonotype occurred a few times. The V gene is TRBV6-2 or TRBV6-3, the J gene TRBJ2-5; 7 nucleotides line up with TRBD2. The junction had 5 bases not matched to a gene; V was cut back by 2 bases and J by 11 bases. Germline V gene sequence: CDR1 MNHEY, CDR2 SVGEGT. The CDR3 length is 12 residues. CDR3 region: CASSYASGSQYF. CDR3 sequence (DNA): TGTGCCAGCAGTTACGCTAGCGGTTCACAGTACTTC.

The table lists this clonotype with a count of one. The chain couples TRBV20-1 to TRBJ2-7, with D maybe TRBD2 (6 bases). With 0 bases removed from V and 0 bases from J, the gap between germline ends came to 12 bases. CDR1 DFQATT and CDR2 SNEGSKA come from the germline V gene (reference sequence). CDR3 length: 15 residues. CDR3 coding DNA: TGCAGTGCTAGAGATTGGAGGGGCGACTCCTACGAGCAGTACTTC. Encoded protein: CSARDWRGDSYEQYF.

This clonotype was seen more than once but under ten times. The chain couples TRBV30 to TRBJ2-5; possibly TRBD1 or TRBD2 for D (6 bases each). This CDR3 region has 15 residues. V dropped 0 bases and J dropped 7 bases, with 18 bases sitting between them. The germline V gene has CDR1 GTSNPN and CDR2 SVGIG (reference sequence). CDR3 sequence: CAWSVPPGALATQYF. In DNA, the CDR3 is TGTGCCTGGAGTGTACCTCCGGGGGCCTTGGCGACCCAGTACTTC.

This clonotype was counted a few times. The J gene is TRBJ2-4, the V gene TRBV7-9; 7 nucleotides match TRBD1. J lost 4 bases, V lost 5 bases, and 11 bases had no gene match. The CDR3 runs 16 residues. CDR1 is SEHNR, CDR2 FQNEAQ, per germline (reference sequence). The CDR3 protein is CASSPTPGQRKNIQYF. The DNA of the CDR3 is TGTGCCAGCAGCCCGACCCCGGGACAGAGGAAAAACATTCAGTACTTC. The whole variable domain, filled in from reference TRBV7-9 and TRBJ2-4, reads DTGVSQNPRHKITKRGQNVTFRCDPISEHNRLYWYRQTLGQGPEFLTYFQNEAQLEKSRLLSDRFSAERPKGSFSTLEIQRTEQGDSAMYLCASSPTPGQRKNIQYFGAGTRLSVL.

The rearrangement uses TRBV6-5 and TRBJ2-2; 9 bases are a match to TRBD2. Losses at the gene ends were 7 bases for V and 1 base for J; bases not matched to a gene: 7. Germline V gene data show CDR1 as MNHEY and CDR2 as SVGAGI. This CDR3 spans 16 amino acids. DNA for the CDR3: TGTGCCAGCACGGAGCGGGAGGACGTGAACACCGGGGAGCTGTTTTTT. This codes for CASTEREDVNTGELFF.

This clonotype was counted only a few times. This chain connects TRBV9 to TRBJ1-4, with 9 bases matching TRBD1. V trimming: 4 bases; J trimming: 6 bases; junction bases outside the gene matches: 7. Germline loops: CDR1 SGDLS, CDR2 YYNGEE. The CDR3 runs to 15 residues. CDR3 sequence: CASSPRTGEDEKLFF. For the CDR3, the DNA is TGTGCCAGCAGCCCCAGGACAGGGGAGGATGAAAAACTGTTTTTT.